The rows below give T cell receptor beta chains drawn from one sample of a study of OX40 agonist ivuxolimab in advanced cancers. Clones were read by immunoSEQ multiplex PCR, and TCRdb kept only the in-frame ones, dropping some. This sample has some 96,000 clones; around 91% occur once, and the top ten carry about 0.17%. The source was CD4+ or CD8+ T cells sorted from blood, collected in a trial of the OX40 agonist ivuxolimab. These receptors all come from an adult with an advanced solid tumor such as melanoma, head and neck, liver or kidney cancer. The CDR3 runs from the conserved cysteine through the conserved F or W. Each record gives: D gene, V gene, J gene, CDR3 protein. A D gene is named only where the DNA matches it firmly.

D gene: TRBD2
V gene: TRBV11-2
J gene: TRBJ2-1
CDR3 protein: CASSQGLAGIQFF

D gene: -
V gene: TRBV28
J gene: TRBJ2-7
CDR3 protein: CATVGANSYEQYF

D gene: -
V gene: TRBV14
J gene: TRBJ1-5
CDR3 protein: CASSQALGQPQHF

D gene: -
V gene: TRBV4-1
J gene: TRBJ1-4
CDR3 protein: CASSSGALSGEKLFF

D gene: -
V gene: TRBV9
J gene: TRBJ2-3
CDR3 protein: CASSATLTEDTQYF

D gene: -
V gene: TRBV18
J gene: TRBJ2-7
CDR3 protein: CASSTVSYEQYF

D gene: -
V gene: TRBV5-4
J gene: TRBJ2-2
CDR3 protein: CASSFMAYTGELFF

D gene: -
V gene: TRBV7-9
J gene: TRBJ2-5
CDR3 protein: CASSLAGGETQYF

D gene: -
V gene: TRBV28
J gene: TRBJ2-3
CDR3 protein: CASSLTGRDTQYF

D gene: -
V gene: TRBV10-3
J gene: TRBJ2-5
CDR3 protein: CAIGKEGGFQETQYF

D gene: TRBD2
V gene: TRBV19
J gene: TRBJ2-7
CDR3 protein: CATRRASGTDVTFYEQYF

D gene: TRBD1
V gene: TRBV2
J gene: TRBJ2-1
CDR3 protein: CASSDFRGRNEQFF

D gene: -
V gene: TRBV14
J gene: TRBJ2-1
CDR3 protein: CASSQRRILHEQFF

D gene: -
V gene: TRBV19
J gene: TRBJ1-1
CDR3 protein: CASRASWNTEAFF

D gene: TRBD2
V gene: TRBV18
J gene: TRBJ2-3
CDR3 protein: CASSPVVAGITDTQYF

D gene: TRBD2
V gene: TRBV10-3
J gene: TRBJ2-1
CDR3 protein: CAIRSSGSYEQFF

D gene: -
V gene: TRBV5-1
J gene: TRBJ1-5
CDR3 protein: CASSLDSGANQPQHF

D gene: -
V gene: TRBV2
J gene: TRBJ2-1
CDR3 protein: CASSDNPYNEQFF

D gene: -
V gene: TRBV7-8
J gene: TRBJ2-7
CDR3 protein: CASSPLMLGGTYRQYF

D gene: -
V gene: TRBV14
J gene: TRBJ1-5
CDR3 protein: CASSQAGIGPQHF

D gene: -
V gene: TRBV30
J gene: TRBJ2-3
CDR3 protein: CACTPEGGTDTQYF

D gene: -
V gene: TRBV6-6
J gene: TRBJ1-2
CDR3 protein: CASRRTNYGYTF

D gene: -
V gene: TRBV30
J gene: TRBJ2-7
CDR3 protein: CAWSVRGGNPYEQYF

D gene: TRBD1
V gene: TRBV19
J gene: TRBJ2-1
CDR3 protein: CASSSTGGATSEQFF

D gene: -
V gene: TRBV6-6
J gene: TRBJ2-7
CDR3 protein: CASRGSSYEQYF

D gene: TRBD2
V gene: TRBV2
J gene: TRBJ2-5
CDR3 protein: CASSAGRGTFEETQYF

D gene: -
V gene: TRBV30
J gene: TRBJ1-1
CDR3 protein: CAWGKGPSEAFF

D gene: TRBD1
V gene: TRBV18
J gene: TRBJ1-1
CDR3 protein: CASSPGQGVTEAFF